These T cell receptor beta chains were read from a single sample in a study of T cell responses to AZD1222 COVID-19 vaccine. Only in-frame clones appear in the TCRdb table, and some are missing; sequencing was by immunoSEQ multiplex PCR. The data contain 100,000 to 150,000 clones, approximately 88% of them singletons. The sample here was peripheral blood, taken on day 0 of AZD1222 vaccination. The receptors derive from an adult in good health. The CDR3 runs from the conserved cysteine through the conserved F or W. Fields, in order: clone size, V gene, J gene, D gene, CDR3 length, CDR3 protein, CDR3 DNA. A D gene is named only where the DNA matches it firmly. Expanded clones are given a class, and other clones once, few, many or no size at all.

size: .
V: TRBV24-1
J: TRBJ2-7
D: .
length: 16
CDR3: CATSDSTKTKSYEQYF
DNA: TGTGCCACCAGTGATTCGACAAAGACAAAATCCTACGAGCAGTACTTC

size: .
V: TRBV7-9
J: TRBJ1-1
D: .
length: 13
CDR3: CASSYGSNTEAFF
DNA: TGTGCCAGCAGCTACGGTTCGAACACTGAAGCTTTCTTT

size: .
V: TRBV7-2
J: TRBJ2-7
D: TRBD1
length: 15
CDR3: CASSLKGQGSYEQYF
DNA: TGTGCCAGCAGCTTAAAAGGACAGGGTAGTTACGAGCAGTACTTC

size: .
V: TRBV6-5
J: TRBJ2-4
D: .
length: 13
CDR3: CASAGVAKNIQYF
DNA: TGTGCCAGCGCAGGCGTGGCCAAAAACATTCAGTACTTC

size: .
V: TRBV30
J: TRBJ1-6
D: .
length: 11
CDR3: CAWSVREPLHF
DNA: TGTGCCTGGAGTGTACGAGAACCCCTCCACTTT

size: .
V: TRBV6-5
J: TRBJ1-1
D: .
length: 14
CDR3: CASSSRERNTEAFF
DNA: TGTGCCAGCAGTTCTAGGGAGAGGAACACTGAAGCTTTCTTT

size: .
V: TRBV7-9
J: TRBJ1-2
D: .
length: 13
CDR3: CASSPQGNYGYTF
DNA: TGTGCCAGCAGCCCGCAGGGGAACTATGGCTACACCTTC

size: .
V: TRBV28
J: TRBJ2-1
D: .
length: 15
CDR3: CASTRGGRSYNEQFF
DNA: TGTGCCAGCACCAGGGGTGGGCGGAGCTACAATGAGCAGTTCTTC

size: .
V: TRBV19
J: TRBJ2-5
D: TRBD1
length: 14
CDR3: CASSMGQGLETQYF
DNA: TGTGCCAGTAGTATGGGACAGGGGCTAGAGACCCAGTACTTC

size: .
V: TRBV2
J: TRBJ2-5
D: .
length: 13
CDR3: CASKGGERETQYF
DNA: TGTGCCAGCAAGGGGGGGGAAAGAGAGACCCAGTACTTC

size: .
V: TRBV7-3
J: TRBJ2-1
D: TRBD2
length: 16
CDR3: CASREPGLAGTNEQFF
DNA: TGTGCCAGCAGGGAACCGGGACTAGCGGGGACGAATGAGCAGTTCTTC

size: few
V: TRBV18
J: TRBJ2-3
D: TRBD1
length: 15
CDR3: CASSPGTGTWDTQYF
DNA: TGTGCCAGCTCACCAGGGACAGGGACATGGGATACGCAGTATTTT

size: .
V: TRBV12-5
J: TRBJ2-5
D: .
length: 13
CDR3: CASGWDRGETQYF
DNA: TGTGCTAGTGGCTGGGACCGTGGAGAGACCCAGTACTTC

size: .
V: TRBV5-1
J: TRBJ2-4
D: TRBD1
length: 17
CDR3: CASSYFPTGTGKNIQYF
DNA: TGCGCCAGCAGCTACTTTCCTACCGGGACAGGGAAAAACATTCAGTACTTC

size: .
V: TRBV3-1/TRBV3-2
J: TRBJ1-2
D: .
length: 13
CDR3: CASSQYTTQGYTF
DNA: TGTGCCAGCAGCCAATACACTACGCAGGGCTACACCTTC

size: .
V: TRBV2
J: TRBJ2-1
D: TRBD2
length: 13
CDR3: CASSRATSYEQFF
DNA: TGTGCCAGCAGTCGAGCGACTAGCTATGAGCAGTTCTTC

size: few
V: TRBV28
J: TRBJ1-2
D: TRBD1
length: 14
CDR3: CASIEGQLNYGYTF
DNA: TGTGCCAGCATTGAGGGACAGCTAAACTATGGCTACACCTTC

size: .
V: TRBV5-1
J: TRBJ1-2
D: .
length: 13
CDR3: CASSLGDNYGYTF
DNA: TGCGCCAGCAGCTTGGGAGACAACTATGGCTACACCTTC

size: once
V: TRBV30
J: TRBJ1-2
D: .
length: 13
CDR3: CAWNRVLSYGYTF
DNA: TGTGCCTGGAACCGGGTCCTAAGCTATGGCTACACCTTC

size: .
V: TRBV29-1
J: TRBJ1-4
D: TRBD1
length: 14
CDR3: CSVEGGGESEKLFF
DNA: TGCAGCGTTGAAGGAGGGGGCGAGAGTGAAAAACTGTTTTTT

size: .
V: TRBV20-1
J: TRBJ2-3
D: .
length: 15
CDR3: CSASPEEGFTDTQYF
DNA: TGCAGTGCTAGTCCAGAGGAGGGGTTCACAGATACGCAGTATTTT

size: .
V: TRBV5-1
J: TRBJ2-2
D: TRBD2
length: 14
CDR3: CASSLGGHGGELFF
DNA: TGCGCCAGCAGTTTGGGAGGGCATGGCGGGGAGCTGTTTTTT

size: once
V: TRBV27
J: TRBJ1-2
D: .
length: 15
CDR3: CASSPGRARNYGYTF
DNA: TGTGCCAGCAGTCCGGGGCGGGCCCGTAACTATGGCTACACCTTC

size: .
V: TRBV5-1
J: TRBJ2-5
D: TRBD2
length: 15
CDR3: CASSPGGPKQETQYF
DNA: TGCGCCAGCAGCCCGGGGGGACCTAAACAAGAGACCCAGTACTTC

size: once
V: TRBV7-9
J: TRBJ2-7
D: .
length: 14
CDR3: CASSPRARVREQYF
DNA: TGTGCCAGCAGCCCCCGAGCCAGGGTCCGCGAGCAGTACTTC

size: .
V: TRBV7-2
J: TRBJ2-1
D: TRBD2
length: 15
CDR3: CASSFGTSGWNEQFF
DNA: TGTGCCAGCAGCTTCGGGACTAGCGGGTGGAATGAGCAGTTCTTC

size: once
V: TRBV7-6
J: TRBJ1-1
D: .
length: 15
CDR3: CASSLTGGSGTEAFF
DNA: TGTGCCAGCAGCCTCACGGGGGGGTCGGGGACTGAAGCTTTCTTT

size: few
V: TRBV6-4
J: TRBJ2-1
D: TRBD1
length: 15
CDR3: CASSDSTGGYNEQFF
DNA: TGTGCCAGCAGTGACTCGACAGGGGGCTACAATGAGCAGTTCTTC

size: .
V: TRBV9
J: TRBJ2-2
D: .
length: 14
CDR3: CASSSQGGTGELFF
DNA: TGTGCCAGCAGCTCACAGGGGGGGACCGGGGAGCTGTTTTTT

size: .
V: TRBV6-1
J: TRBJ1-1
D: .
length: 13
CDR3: CASSELITAEAFF
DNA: TGTGCCAGCAGTGAATTGATAACGGCTGAAGCTTTCTTT

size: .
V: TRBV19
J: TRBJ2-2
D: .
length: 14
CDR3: CASSTGTGTGELFF
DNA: TGTGCCAGTAGTACCGGGACGGGAACCGGGGAGCTGTTTTTT

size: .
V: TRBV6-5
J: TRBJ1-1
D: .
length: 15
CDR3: CASSYEGGRDTEAFF
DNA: TGTGCCAGCAGTTACGAGGGGGGGCGGGACACTGAAGCTTTCTTT

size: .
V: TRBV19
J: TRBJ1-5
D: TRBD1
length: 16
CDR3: CASSIPWTGTNQPQHF
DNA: TGTGCCAGTAGTATCCCCTGGACAGGGACAAATCAGCCCCAGCATTTT